These 9 T cell receptor beta chains were sequenced from one sample in a study of T cells in Graves' hyperthyroidism and ophthalmopathy. Authors of the study amplified TCR beta CDR3 regions from RNA transcripts. The HTBI primer set drove a first-round RT-PCR of the TCR CDR3. TCRdb called the multiplex PCR reads again in MiXCR, with one record for every CDR3 protein. The sample includes a few hundred thousand distinct CDR3 sequences, under 60% of them seen just once. The sample comprised peripheral blood or thyroid tissue (not recorded which). These receptors were obtained from a woman younger than 35 with Graves' hyperthyroidism.

Comments on this clonotype: One end of the junction fails to match germline, which may point to a read error. This sequence joins TRBV10-3 and TRBJ2-7; tentatively, D is TRBD2 (6 bases). The CDR3 has 14 residues. Germline CDR1 is ENHRY and CDR2 is SYGVKD. The CDR3 sequence: CASSYGLINYEQYF. The DNA for the CDR3 is TGTGCCAGCAGTTACGGACTAATAAACTACGAGCAGTACTTC.

This clonotype has ten or more counts. This chain connects TRBV9 to TRBJ2-7; 9 nucleotides match TRBD2. The ends lost 3 bases at V and 6 bases at J; junction bases unmatched: 10. CDR1 SGDLS and CDR2 YYNGEE come from the germline V gene. There are 15 residues in the CDR3. CDR3 bases: TGTGCCAGCAGCGCGAGGGCGGGAGGGCCCGTCGAGCAGTACTTC. This gives the protein CASSARAGGPVEQYF.

This clonotype was counted only a few times. This sequence joins TRBV29-1 and TRBJ1-5; TRBD1 aligns across 7 bases. The CDR3 is 14 amino acids. The germline CDR1 and CDR2 sequences are SQVTM and ANQGSEA. J gave up 4 bases and V 5 bases, and 8 bases lay outside the gene matches. The CDR3 DNA sequence: TGCAGCGTTAGACAGGGAGTAGGGAATCAGCCCCAGCATTTT. This gives the protein CSVRQGVGNQPQHF.

The chain has TRBV6-4 and TRBJ2-2, with 13 bases aligning to TRBD2. Germline CDR1 MRHNA, CDR2 SNTAGT. This CDR3 has 15 amino acids. After removal of 4 bases from V and 7 bases from J, the junction contained 3 bases not matched to a gene. The CDR3 region has the DNA TGTGCCAGCAGTGGGACTAGCGGGAGCCTCGGGGAGCTGTTTTTT. Translation gives CASSGTSGSLGELFF.

The V and J genes are TRBV7-9 and TRBJ1-1, with 7 bases identical to TRBD1. From germline, CDR1 is SEHNR and CDR2 FQNEAQ (reference sequence). The CDR3 contains 13 residues. V trimming: 5 bases; J trimming: 6 bases; junction bases outside the gene matches: 6. DNA for the CDR3: TGTGCCAGCAGCGGGGGGACAGCGGCTGAAGCTTTCTTT. This translates into CASSGGTAAEAFF.

This clonotype was counted ten times or more. This chain joins TRBV9 and TRBJ2-2; 13 bases are a match to TRBD2. The CDR3 spans 18 residues. The V gene's germline CDR1 is SGDLS and CDR2 YYNGEE. Trimming at V came to 3 bases and at J to 0 bases, leaving 5 bases not matched to a gene. CDR3 loop: CASSEGTSGNANTGELFF. CDR3 in DNA: TGTGCCAGCAGCGAGGGGACTAGCGGGAACGCGAACACCGGGGAGCTGTTTTTT.

This rearrangement joins TRBV2 to TRBJ1-2, with 10 positions matching TRBD1. Germline CDR1 reads SNHLY; CDR2 reads FYNNEI. V lost 6 bases to trimming and J lost 4 bases; unmatched junction nucleotides: 14. The CDR3 covers 17 residues. The CDR3 spells CASRASGTGARGYGYTF. The CDR3 DNA reads TGTGCCAGCAGAGCTAGCGGGACAGGGGCTCGTGGCTATGGCTACACCTTC. The full variable domain, with the rest looked up from reference TRBV2 and TRBJ1-2, is EPEVTQTPSHQVTQMGQEVILRCVPISNHLYFYWYRQILGQKVEFLVSFYNNEISEKSEIFDDQFSVERPDGSNFTLKIRSTKLEDSAMYFCASRASGTGARGYGYTFGSGTRLTVV.

This clonotype was seen at least ten times. The chain is built from TRBV18 and TRBJ1-2; TRBD1 is a possible D gene (5 bases). The CDR3 contains 12 residues. Germline CDR1 is KGHSH and CDR2 is LQKENI. V was cut by 4 bases and J by 6 bases, with 9 bases left in between. CDR3 residues: CASSRGDHGYTF. DNA of the CDR3: TGTGCCAGCTCACGGGGGGACCATGGCTACACCTTC. Complete variable domain (other parts from reference TRBV18 and TRBJ1-2): NAGVMQNPRHLVRRRGQEARLRCSPMKGHSHVYWYRQLPEEGLKFMVYLQKENIIDESGMPKERFSAEFPKEGPSILRIQQVVRGDSAAYFCASSRGDHGYTFGSGTRLTVV.

The chain uses TRBV11-2 and TRBJ1-2; 7 bases agree with TRBD1. Trimming at V came to 6 bases and at J to 2 bases, leaving 15 bases not matched to a gene. Germline loops: CDR1 SGHAT, CDR2 FQNNGV. The CDR3 length is 17 residues. The CDR3 nucleotides are TGTGCCAGCAGTCCCCCGGACAGGAGGCGGCTAAACTATGGCTACACCTTC. Protein sequence: CASSPPDRRRLNYGYTF.